This T cell receptor (beta chain) was recorded in a study of control samples from healthy donors and cancer patients. The CDR3 covers 12 residues. The V gene lost 5 bases and the J gene lost 3 bases, with 8 bases spanning the gap. Germline assignment: CDR1 SGHRS and CDR2 YFSETQ. Repertoires were generated with immunoSEQ multiplex PCR, while TCRdb's copy carries only in-frame clones and drops some. The sample yields 95,000 to 150,000 clones, 80% to 90% seen once. J is TRBJ2-5 and V is TRBV5-1; D possibly corresponds to TRBD2 (6 bases). Sequencing was performed on blood. The clonotype comes from a man aged 50 to 60 in good health. In nucleotides, the CDR3 is TGCGCCAGCAGGCGCGGGGAAGAGACCCAGTACTTC. Amino acids: CASRRGEETQYF.